This is a list of T cell receptor beta chains from one sample in a study of spatial heterogeneity in lung cancer. TCRdb reprocessed the 5' RACE reads via MiXCR and lists one record per CDR3 protein. The sample lists some 47,000 distinct CDR3 sequences; less than 9% were seen once. Sequenced here: PBMCs, sampled at surgery. These receptors were taken from a female donor with early-stage non-small cell lung cancer. Both conserved end residues are part of each CDR3. A D gene is named only where the DNA matches it firmly. The size of a clone is reported for some rows only, either as once, few or many, or as a class for expanded clones.

J gene	V gene	D gene	clone size	CDR3 protein	CDR3 DNA
TRBJ2-3	TRBV7-2	TRBD2	few	CASSSQRGARTDTQYF	TGTGCCAGCAGCTCCCAGCGGGGGGCCCGCACAGATACGCAGTATTTT
TRBJ2-7	TRBV24-1	-	few	CATSRGKSSYEQYF	TGTGCCACCAGTCGCGGCAAAAGCTCCTACGAGCAGTACTTC
TRBJ1-1	TRBV19	-	-	CASSILAGTEAFF	TGTGCCAGTAGTATACTGGCCGGGACTGAAGCTTTCTTT
TRBJ2-7	TRBV29-1	TRBD1	many	CSVWDSSYEQYF	TGCAGCGTTTGGGACAGTTCCTACGAGCAGTACTTC
TRBJ2-7	TRBV12-3/TRBV12-4	-	-	CASSLVSGDTYEQYF	TGTGCCAGCAGTTTAGTTTCCGGAGATACCTACGAGCAGTACTTC
TRBJ2-6	TRBV20-1	-	many	CSAQISGANVLTF	TGCAGTGCTCAAATATCTGGGGCCAACGTCCTGACTTTC
TRBJ2-3	TRBV29-1	TRBD2	many	CSVATSGGAADTQYF	TGCAGCGTTGCCACTAGCGGGGGGGCCGCAGATACGCAGTATTTT
TRBJ1-1	TRBV6-5	-	few	CASSSSRGGKGRNTEAFF	TGTGCCAGCAGTTCGTCCCGCGGGGGGAAAGGAAGGAACACTGAAGCTTTCTTT
TRBJ2-1	TRBV27	-	many	CASSPRGDSLYNEQFF	TGTGCCAGCAGCCCTAGGGGGGATAGTCTCTACAATGAGCAGTTCTTC
TRBJ2-3	TRBV11-2	TRBD2	many	CASSFRGGAADTQYF	TGTGCCAGCAGCTTCCGCGGGGGGGCCGCAGATACGCAGTATTTT
TRBJ2-1	TRBV4-3	-	many	CASSQDRGGSPSNEQFF	TGCGCCAGCAGCCAAGATCGGGGAGGCAGTCCGAGCAATGAGCAGTTCTTC
TRBJ2-1	TRBV7-2	TRBD1	many	CASSVGQGPYNEQFF	TGTGCCAGCAGCGTAGGACAGGGTCCCTACAATGAGCAGTTCTTC
TRBJ1-1	TRBV4-2	-	few	CASSQGPTDIEAFF	TGTGCCAGCAGCCAAGGCCCCACGGATATTGAAGCTTTCTTT
TRBJ2-3	TRBV20-1	TRBD2	few	CSAGLAAFTDTQYF	TGCAGTGCTGGACTAGCGGCGTTCACAGATACGCAGTATTTT
TRBJ1-5	TRBV7-2	-	many	CASSLRVVGNQPQHF	TGTGCCAGCAGCTTAAGAGTGGTGGGCAATCAGCCCCAGCATTTT
TRBJ1-5	TRBV6-6	TRBD1	many	CASSYSPTGWNQPQHF	TGTGCCAGCAGTTACTCCCCGACAGGGTGGAATCAGCCCCAGCATTTT
TRBJ2-7	TRBV6-5	-	many	CASRGHPYEQYF	TGTGCCAGCAGAGGACACCCCTACGAGCAGTACTTC
TRBJ2-3	TRBV12-3/TRBV12-4	-	many	CASSFPGGATQYF	TGTGCCAGCAGTTTTCCTGGGGGCGCTACGCAGTATTTT
TRBJ1-2	TRBV18	TRBD1	few	CASSLGTGDGYTF	TGTGCCAGCTCACTCGGGACAGGGGATGGCTACACCTTC
TRBJ1-5	TRBV20-1	-	few	CSARDWGNQPQHF	TGCAGTGCTAGAGATTGGGGGAATCAGCCCCAGCATTTT
TRBJ2-2	TRBV6-6	-	many	CASSSLRELFF	TGTGCCAGCAGTTCCCTCCGGGAGCTGTTTTTT
TRBJ2-1	TRBV19	TRBD1	many	CASRLDRSSYNEQFF	TGTGCCAGTAGGCTGGACAGGAGCTCCTACAATGAGCAGTTCTTC
TRBJ1-1	TRBV30	-	many	CAWSTRDTEAFF	TGTGCCTGGAGTACTAGAGACACTGAAGCTTTCTTT
TRBJ1-2	TRBV5-6	-	few	CASSPPGDYGYTF	TGTGCCAGCAGCCCCCCGGGGGATTACGGCTACACCTTC
TRBJ1-1	TRBV7-9	-	many	CASSLLGDAEAFF	TGTGCCAGCAGCTTACTTGGGGACGCTGAAGCTTTCTTT
TRBJ2-1	TRBV9	-	many	CASSYSESSYNEQFF	TGTGCCAGCAGCTATAGCGAAAGCTCCTACAATGAGCAGTTCTTC
TRBJ2-1	TRBV9	TRBD1	many	CASSVAGTGGLNEQFF	TGTGCCAGCAGCGTGGCCGGGACAGGGGGCTTAAATGAGCAGTTCTTC